Below, 19 T cell receptor beta chains from the same sample are listed, as sequenced in a study of T cell changes during pregnancy in multiple sclerosis. Sequencing used immunoSEQ multiplex PCR; TCRdb keeps in-frame clones, though not all of them. The repertoire holds tens of thousands of clones, about 90% seen once, with about 0.48% in the top ten. The sample consisted of CD4+ T cells from peripheral blood mononuclear cells, taken in the second trimester of pregnancy. The receptors shown here come from a female donor in good health, enrolled as a control in a pregnancy study.

The rearrangement links TRBV7-2 to TRBJ2-5; D not resolved. The CDR3 has 14 residues. The germline V gene has CDR1 SGHTA and CDR2 FQGNSA. Between the trimmed V and J ends, which lost 1 base and 2 bases, there was a span of 8 bases. Here the CDR3 DNA reads TGTGCCAGCAGCTTAGGGGCTTTACAAGAGACCCAGTACTTC. Translation gives CASSLGALQETQYF.

The CDR3 region is CASSLWTSGTDEQFF. CDR3 DNA: TGTGCCAGCAGCTTATGGACTAGCGGGACGGATGAGCAGTTCTTC. V usage is TRBV7-9 and J usage is TRBJ2-1; 12 bases are a match to TRBD2. Per the germline V gene, CDR1 is SEHNR and CDR2 is FQNEAQ (reference sequence). After removal of 2 bases from V and 8 bases from J, the junction contained 4 bases not matched to a gene. The CDR3 length is 15 residues.

This chain links TRBV11-2 with TRBJ1-4; D is perhaps TRBD1 (5 bases). There are 16 residues in the CDR3. Germline V gene sequence: CDR1 SGHAT, CDR2 FQNNGV. Between the trimmed V and J ends, which lost 2 bases and 0 bases, there was a span of 10 bases. The CDR3 spells CASSLWGGATNEKLFF. CDR3 in DNA: TGTGCCAGCAGCTTATGGGGGGGGGCAACTAATGAAAAACTGTTTTTT.

The chain uses TRBV30 and TRBJ1-3; 10 positions agree with TRBD1. The CDR3 is made up of 17 amino acids. Per the germline V gene, CDR1 is GTSNPN and CDR2 is SVGIG (reference sequence). V shed 0 bases and J 4 bases; nucleotides not matched to a gene: 9. The CDR3 DNA is TGTGCCTGGAGTGTACGGGACAGGGGTGGGTGGGGAAACACCATATATTTT. Protein: CAWSVRDRGGWGNTIYF.

The chain uses TRBV16 and TRBJ2-5; 8 nucleotides agree with TRBD1. Germline trimming cut 4 bases from V and 4 bases from J; bases unmatched to any gene: 11. Germline loops: CDR1 KGHSY, CDR2 FQNENV. This CDR3 region has 16 residues. The CDR3 sequence is CASSPTGTGGGETQYF. CDR3 DNA sequence: TGTGCCAGCAGCCCCACCGGGACAGGAGGGGGAGAGACCCAGTACTTC.

V is TRBV7-6 and J is TRBJ2-5; 7 bases match TRBD1. V gave up 4 bases and J gave up 5 bases; unmatched junction bases: 4. The CDR3 covers 13 residues. Germline lookup yields CDR1 SGHVS and CDR2 FNYEAQ. The CDR3 sequence: CASSYDREETQYF. CDR3 nucleotides: TGTGCCAGCAGCTACGACAGGGAGGAGACCCAGTACTTC.

The rearrangement joins TRBV28 to TRBJ2-7; tentative D call: TRBD2 (6 bases). The CDR3 extends over 14 amino acids. Trimming removed 4 bases from V and 6 bases from J, with 16 bases in between. Looked up from germline, CDR1 is MDHEN and CDR2 is SYDVKM. The CDR3 loop is CASSSTSNGGEQYF. The DNA of the CDR3 is TGTGCCAGCAGTTCGACCAGCAACGGGGGCGAGCAGTACTTC.

The chain has TRBV18 and TRBJ2-3; the D gene is possibly TRBD1 (8 bases). The V gene lost 6 bases and the J gene lost 5 bases, with 18 bases spanning the gap. The germline gives CDR1 KGHSH, CDR2 LQKENI. The CDR3 totals 15 residues. CDR3 in DNA: TGTGCCAGCTCTCACGGACAGGGAGGGGGAGATACGCAGTATTTT. It yields the protein CASSHGQGGGDTQYF.

The J gene is TRBJ1-6, the V gene TRBV6-5, with D perhaps matching TRBD1 (6 bases). The V end lost 0 bases, the J end lost 6 bases, and 9 bases lay between the germline ends. Germline values: CDR1 MNHEY, CDR2 SVGAGI. CDR3 size: 15 residues. The CDR3 loop reads CASSYSGTTNSPLHF. For the CDR3, the DNA is TGTGCCAGCAGTTACTCCGGGACAACTAATTCACCCCTCCACTTT.

The chain has TRBV25-1 and TRBJ2-7, with TRBD1 as a possible D gene (6 bases). Germline assignment: CDR1 MGHDK and CDR2 SYGVNS. The CDR3 runs to 13 residues. Trimming removed 4 bases from V and 7 bases from J, with 14 bases in between. In nucleotides, the CDR3 is TGTGCCAGCAGTGTCCCAGGGGCTGGGGAGCAGTACTTC. Protein product: CASSVPGAGEQYF.

V and J are TRBV28 and TRBJ2-6; a weak D match, TRBD2 (5 bases). The CDR3 is made up of 18 amino acids. V was pared by 10 bases and J by 0 bases, with 22 bases between. CDR1 and CDR2 (germline): MDHEN, SYDVKM. This chain's CDR3 is CATRTDRQALSGANVLTF. CDR3 nucleotide sequence: TGTGCCACCCGGACTGATCGCCAGGCGCTCTCTGGGGCCAACGTCCTGACTTTC. Variable domain in full (rest from reference TRBV28 and TRBJ2-6): DVKVTQSSRYLVKRTGEKVFLECVQDMDHENMFWYRQDPGLGLRLIYFSYDVKMKEKGDIPEGYSVSREKKERFSLILESASTNQTSMYLCATRTDRQALSGANVLTFGAGSRLTVL.

The CDR3 region has the DNA TGTGCCAGCAGTGTTGGTGGGGGGACCGCAGATACGCAGTATTTT. As protein: CASSVGGGTADTQYF. This rearrangement joins TRBV2 to TRBJ2-3; tentative D call: TRBD2 (6 bases). V was cut by 4 bases and J by 4 bases, with 15 bases left in between. The CDR3 contains 15 residues. CDR1 is SNHLY and CDR2 is FYNNEI in the germline V gene.

This clone was seen a few times. This rearrangement joins TRBV5-1 to TRBJ2-7, with 7 positions matching TRBD2. Germline values: CDR1 SGHRS, CDR2 YFSETQ. V shed 0 bases and J 5 bases; nucleotides not matched to a gene: 8. This CDR3 has 15 residues. This chain's CDR3 is CASSLGNSGYNEQYF. As DNA, the CDR3 is TGCGCCAGCAGCTTGGGTAATAGCGGGTACAACGAGCAGTACTTC.

This clone was seen only once. This chain uses TRBV21-1 with TRBJ2-7; TRBD2, the table's D call, was not compared with the DNA. TRBV21-1 has pseudogene status. The CDR3 sequence is 14 residues long. The chain's CDR3 is CASSKRTSGYEQYF. The CDR3 region has the DNA TGTGCCAGCAGCAAACGGACTTCTGGCTACGAGCAGTACTTC.

The chain uses TRBV27 and TRBJ1-1; 9 nucleotides agree with TRBD1. Unmatched junction bases numbered 8, after V lost 5 bases and J lost 10 bases. From germline, CDR1 is MNHEY and CDR2 SMNVEV (reference sequence). The CDR3 is 13 residues long. The CDR3 region is CASSADWDRAAFF. In DNA form, the CDR3 reads TGTGCCAGCAGTGCTGACTGGGACAGGGCAGCTTTCTTT.

CDR3 protein: CASSESGLAAYEQYF. Here the CDR3 DNA reads TGTGCCAGCAGTGAATCGGGACTAGCGGCCTACGAGCAGTACTTC. The chain has TRBV2 and TRBJ2-7; the match to TRBD2 covers 11 bases. The CDR3 sequence is 15 residues long. The J segment lost 2 bases and the V segment lost 2 bases, leaving 2 bases of the junction unmatched. Germline CDR1 reads SNHLY; CDR2 reads FYNNEI. Looking up the rest from reference TRBV2 and TRBJ2-7 gives the full variable domain: EPEVTQTPSHQVTQMGQEVILRCVPISNHLYFYWYRQILGQKVEFLVSFYNNEISEKSEIFDDQFSVERPDGSNFTLKIRSTKLEDSAMYFCASSESGLAAYEQYFGPGTRLTVT.

In its sample, this clone was seen once. The chain is built from TRBV7-3 and TRBJ1-1, with a weak D call TRBD1 (6 bases). V dropped 3 bases and J dropped 0 bases, with 8 bases sitting between them. Germline V gene sequence: CDR1 SGHTA, CDR2 FQGTGA. The CDR3 totals 14 residues. CDR3 sequence: CASSFRTVNTEAFF. CDR3 bases: TGTGCCAGCAGCTTTCGGACAGTGAACACTGAAGCTTTCTTT.

The rearrangement joins TRBV7-8 to TRBJ2-3, with D uncertain. V lost 1 base and J 6 bases, leaving 5 bases between the germline ends. From germline, CDR1 is SGHVS and CDR2 FQNEAQ. This CDR3 has 12 residues. Here the CDR3 DNA reads TGTGCCAGCAGCTTAGTTCGGGATACGCAGTATTTT. As protein: CASSLVRDTQYF.

The genes are TRBV18 and TRBJ2-1, with D possibly being TRBD1 (6 bases). Looked up from germline, CDR1 is KGHSH and CDR2 is LQKENI. The CDR3 runs 18 residues. The V gene lost 2 bases and the J gene lost 6 bases, with 23 bases spanning the gap. As DNA, the CDR3 is TGTGCCAGCTCACCAAGTAGCACGATCAGGGGAAGCTTCAATGAGCAGTTCTTC. The encoded protein is CASSPSSTIRGSFNEQFF.